Included here is one TCR beta chain sequence, with context. Its matching antigen is unknown. The sample comes from a study of CD8+ T cells in alopecia areata. Findings and caveats of the study: Clonality in the scalp and expanded CD8+ clones ranked among the top 100 were significantly decreased by tofacitinib. Sequencing of scalp tissue also captures the resident alphabeta T cells of normal skin.

Treatment reported: oral pan-JAK inhibitor, 5-10 mg twice daily. Punch biopsies of lesional scalp, plus peripheral blood, were taken from alopecia areata patients. CDR1 and CDR2 (germline): LGHNA, YNFKEQ. Trimming removed 0 bases at V and 5 bases at J, with 13 bases between. This CDR3 is built from 15 residues. Following extraction, RNA underwent reverse transcription to cDNA, which served as the sequencing template. Some clones are missing from TCRdb's copy, which holds only in-frame ones; the method was immunoSEQ multiplex PCR. This table has 200,000 or so clones, 58% appearing once. The sequence derives from a human donor with alopecia areata. This chain connects TRBV4-2 to TRBJ1-2, with a possible D match to TRBD1 (6 bases). The sample here was CD4+ T cells sorted from blood, taken at week 24, from a patient treated with tofacitinib. The chain's CDR3 is CASSQDERGGYGYTF. In DNA, the CDR3 is TGTGCCAGCAGCCAAGATGAGAGGGGGGGATATGGCTACACCTTC.